These 5 T cell receptor beta chains share one sample of origin, sequenced in a study of T cell responses to AZD1222 COVID-19 vaccine. The table came from immunoSEQ multiplex PCR; TCRdb's copy has only in-frame clones and leaves some out. The sample carries approximately 84,000 clones, about nine tenths recorded once. Sample: peripheral blood, taken on day 0 of AZD1222 vaccination. These TCRs come from an adult in good health.

The genes are TRBV9 and TRBJ1-1; the match to TRBD1 covers 7 bases. The CDR3 contains 14 residues. V lost 4 bases and J lost 6; bases outside the gene matches: 9. CDR1 is SGDLS and CDR2 is YYNGEE in the germline V gene. CDR3 sequence reads: CASSPTGVWAEAFF. In nucleotides, the CDR3 is TGTGCCAGCAGCCCTACAGGGGTTTGGGCTGAAGCTTTCTTT.

This chain uses TRBV7-9 with TRBJ2-7; D is perhaps TRBD1 (6 bases). Trimming took 5 bases from V and 5 from J, leaving 16 bases between them. This CDR3 spans 14 amino acids. CDR1 is SEHNR and CDR2 is FQNEAQ in the germline V gene (reference sequence). This chain's CDR3 is CASSPMTGRNEQYF. CDR3 DNA sequence: TGTGCCAGCAGCCCAATGACAGGTCGGAACGAGCAGTACTTC. The full variable domain, its missing parts supplied by reference TRBV7-9 and TRBJ2-7, is DTGVSQNPRHKITKRGQNVTFRCDPISEHNRLYWYRQTLGQGPEFLTYFQNEAQLEKSRLLSDRFSAERPKGSFSTLEIQRTEQGDSAMYLCASSPMTGRNEQYFGPGTRLTVT.

This clone was counted only a few times. CDR3 DNA: TGTGCCAGCAGCCCACTCGGAGCGGGATTTCGAGATACGCAGTATTTT. It codes for CASSPLGAGFRDTQYF. The chain is built from TRBV25-1 and TRBJ2-3, with 7 bases lining up with TRBD2. This CDR3 comprises 16 residues. J gave up 5 bases and V 6 bases, and 14 bases lay outside the gene matches. CDR1 and CDR2 from the germline V gene are MGHDK and SYGVNS.

The J gene is TRBJ1-4, the V gene TRBV12-3 or TRBV12-4; D gene uncertain. Trimming cost V 6 bases and J 8 bases, with 13 bases left between them. The CDR3 extends over 13 amino acids. The chain's CDR3 is CASRTQTGEKLFF. The CDR3, as DNA: TGTGCCAGCAGGACCCAGACCGGGGAAAAACTGTTTTTT.

CDR3 in DNA: TGTGCCAGCAGCACCGGGACTAGCGGGGGGGCTGAGCAGTTCTTC. This translates into CASSTGTSGGAEQFF. V is TRBV6-4 and J is TRBJ2-1; 16 nucleotides match TRBD2. V shed 6 bases, J shed 9 bases, and the junction held 5 bases outside the gene matches. The CDR3 is 15 residues long. Germline V gene sequence: CDR1 MRHNA, CDR2 SNTAGT.